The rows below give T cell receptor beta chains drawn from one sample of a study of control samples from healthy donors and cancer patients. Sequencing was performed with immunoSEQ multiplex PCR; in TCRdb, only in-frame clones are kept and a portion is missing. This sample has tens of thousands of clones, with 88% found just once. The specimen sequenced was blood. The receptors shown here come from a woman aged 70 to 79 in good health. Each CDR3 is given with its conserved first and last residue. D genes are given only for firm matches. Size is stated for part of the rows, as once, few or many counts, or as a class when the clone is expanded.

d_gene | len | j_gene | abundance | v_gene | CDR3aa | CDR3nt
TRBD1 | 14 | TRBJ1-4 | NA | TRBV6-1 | CASSETYRGQKLFF | TGTGCCAGCAGTGAAACGTACAGGGGGCAGAAACTGTTTTTT
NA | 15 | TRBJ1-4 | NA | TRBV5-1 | CASSSTGSTNEKLFF | TGCGCCAGCAGCTCTACAGGATCAACTAATGAAAAACTGTTTTTT
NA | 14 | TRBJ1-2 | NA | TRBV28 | CASSRQVGGYGYTF | TGTGCCAGCAGCCGCCAGGTTGGAGGGTATGGCTACACCTTC
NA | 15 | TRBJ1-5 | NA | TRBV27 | CASSSVRWSNQPQHF | TGTGCCAGCAGTTCCGTCCGCTGGAGCAATCAGCCCCAGCATTTT
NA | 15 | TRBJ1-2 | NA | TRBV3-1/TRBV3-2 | CASSQLAGGTDGYTF | TGTGCCAGCAGCCAATTGGCGGGGGGGACTGATGGCTACACCTTC
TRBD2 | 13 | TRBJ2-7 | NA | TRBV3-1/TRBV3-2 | CASSQVSGGPTYF | TGTGCCAGCAGCCAAGTCAGCGGGGGGCCGACGTACTTC
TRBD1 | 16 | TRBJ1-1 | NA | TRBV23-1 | CASRARQGGMNTEAFF | TGCGCCAGCAGGGCCCGACAGGGCGGGATGAACACTGAAGCTTTCTTT
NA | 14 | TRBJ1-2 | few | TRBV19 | CASSTGTYGDGYTF | TGTGCCAGTAGTACCGGGACATACGGAGATGGCTACACCTTC
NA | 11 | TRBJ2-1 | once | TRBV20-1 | CSAYSGNEQFF | TGCAGTGCCTATAGCGGCAATGAGCAGTTCTTC
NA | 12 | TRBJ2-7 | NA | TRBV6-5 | CASRANGYEQYF | TGTGCCAGCAGAGCAAATGGTTACGAGCAGTACTTC
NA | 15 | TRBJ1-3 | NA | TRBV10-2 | CASREGGGWGNTIYF | TGCGCCAGCAGGGAGGGAGGGGGATGGGGAAACACCATATATTTT
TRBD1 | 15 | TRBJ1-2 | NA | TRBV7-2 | CASSVPGQGRDGYTF | TGTGCCAGCAGCGTACCCGGACAGGGGAGGGATGGCTACACCTTC
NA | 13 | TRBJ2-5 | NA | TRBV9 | CASSPRVGETQYF | TGTGCCAGCAGCCCCCGGGTCGGGGAGACCCAGTACTTC
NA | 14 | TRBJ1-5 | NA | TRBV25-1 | CASKGGDSNQPQHF | TGTGCCAGCAAAGGGGGGGACAGCAATCAGCCCCAGCATTTT
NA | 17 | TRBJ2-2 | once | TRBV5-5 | CASSLWGGTGNTGELFF | TGTGCCAGCAGCTTGTGGGGAGGGACAGGGAACACCGGGGAGCTGTTTTTT
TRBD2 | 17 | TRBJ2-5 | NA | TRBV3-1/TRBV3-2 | CASSQGTSGRAEETQYF | TGTGCCAGCAGCCAAGGGACTAGCGGGAGGGCCGAAGAGACCCAGTACTTC
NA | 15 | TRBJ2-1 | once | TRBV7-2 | CASSLEIAGTYEQFF | TGTGCCAGCAGCTTAGAAATAGCCGGGACCTATGAGCAGTTCTTC
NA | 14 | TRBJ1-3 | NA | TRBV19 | CASSTRSSGNTIYF | TGTGCCAGTAGTACCCGGTCCTCTGGAAACACCATATATTTT
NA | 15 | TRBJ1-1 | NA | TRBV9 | CASSAGTLGNTEAFF | TGTGCCAGCAGCGCGGGGACGCTGGGGAACACTGAAGCTTTCTTT
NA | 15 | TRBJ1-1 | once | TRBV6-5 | CASSRMTAMNTEAFF | TGTGCCAGCAGCCGCATGACAGCAATGAACACTGAAGCTTTCTTT
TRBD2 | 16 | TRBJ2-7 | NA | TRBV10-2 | CASSEGGTSGKYEQYF | TGCGCCAGCAGTGAGGGGGGGACTAGCGGGAAGTACGAGCAGTACTTC
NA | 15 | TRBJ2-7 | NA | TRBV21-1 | CASSSPAGYPYEQYF | TGTGCCAGCAGCTCCCCGGCGGGGTATCCCTACGAGCAGTACTTC
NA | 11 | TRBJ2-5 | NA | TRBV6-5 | CASSSVETQYF | TGTGCCAGCAGTTCAGTTGAGACCCAGTACTTC
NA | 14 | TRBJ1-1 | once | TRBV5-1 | CASSLGRGIAEAFF | TGCGCCAGCAGCTTGGGGCGGGGGATAGCTGAAGCTTTCTTT
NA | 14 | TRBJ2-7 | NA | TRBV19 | CASSISLLNYEQYF | TGTGCCAGTAGTATAAGTCTGCTAAACTACGAGCAGTACTTC
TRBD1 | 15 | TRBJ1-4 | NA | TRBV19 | CASRGPGQGPEKLFF | TGTGCCAGTAGGGGTCCGGGACAGGGGCCTGAAAAACTGTTTTTT
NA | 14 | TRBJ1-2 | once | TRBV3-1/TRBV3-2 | CASSGGGKHYGYTF | TGTGCCAGCAGCGGAGGGGGGAAGCACTATGGCTACACCTTC
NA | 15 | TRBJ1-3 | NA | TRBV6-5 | CASSYSMGTGNTIYF | TGTGCCAGCAGTTACTCGATGGGGACTGGAAACACCATATATTTT
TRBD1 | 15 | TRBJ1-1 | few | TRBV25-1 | CASSPRDRKNTEAFF | TGTGCCAGCAGTCCCCGGGACAGAAAGAACACTGAAGCTTTCTTT
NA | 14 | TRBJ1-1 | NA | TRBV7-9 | CASSVHSGQPEAFF | TGTGCCAGCAGCGTACACTCCGGACAGCCTGAAGCTTTCTTT
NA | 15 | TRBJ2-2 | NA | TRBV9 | CASSGGGANTGELFF | TGTGCCAGCAGTGGGGGCGGAGCGAACACCGGGGAGCTGTTTTTT
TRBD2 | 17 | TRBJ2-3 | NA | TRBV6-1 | CASSEVNSGGVTDTQYF | TGTGCCAGCAGTGAAGTGAATAGCGGGGGGGTCACAGATACGCAGTATTTT
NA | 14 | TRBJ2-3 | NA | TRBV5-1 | CASSLGGLADTQYF | TGCGCCAGCAGCTTGGGGGGTTTGGCAGATACGCAGTATTTT
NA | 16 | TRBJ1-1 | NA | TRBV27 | CASRFTSTGLNTEAFF | TGTGCCAGCAGGTTTACCTCGACAGGCCTGAACACTGAAGCTTTCTTT
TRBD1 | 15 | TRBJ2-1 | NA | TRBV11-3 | CASSAGTGIYNEQFF | TGTGCCAGCAGCGCAGGGACAGGGATTTACAATGAGCAGTTCTTC
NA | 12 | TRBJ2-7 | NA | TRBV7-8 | CASSRRVDEQYF | TGTGCCAGCAGCCGCAGGGTCGACGAGCAGTACTTC
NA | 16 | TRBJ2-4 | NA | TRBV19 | CASSLTAGVAKNIQYF | TGTGCCAGTAGTCTCACAGCAGGGGTGGCCAAAAACATTCAGTACTTC
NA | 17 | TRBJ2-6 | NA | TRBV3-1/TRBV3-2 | CASSQGGASTGANVLTF | TGTGCCAGCAGCCAAGGGGGCGCTTCAACTGGGGCCAACGTCCTGACTTTC
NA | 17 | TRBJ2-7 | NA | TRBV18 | CASSPQLSGSTYYEQYF | TGTGCCAGCTCACCACAGTTGAGCGGGTCGACCTACTACGAGCAGTACTTC
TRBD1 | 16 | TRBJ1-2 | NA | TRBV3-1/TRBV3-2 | CASSQDWGGQGGGYTF | TGTGCCAGCAGCCAAGATTGGGGGGGACAGGGAGGGGGCTACACCTTC